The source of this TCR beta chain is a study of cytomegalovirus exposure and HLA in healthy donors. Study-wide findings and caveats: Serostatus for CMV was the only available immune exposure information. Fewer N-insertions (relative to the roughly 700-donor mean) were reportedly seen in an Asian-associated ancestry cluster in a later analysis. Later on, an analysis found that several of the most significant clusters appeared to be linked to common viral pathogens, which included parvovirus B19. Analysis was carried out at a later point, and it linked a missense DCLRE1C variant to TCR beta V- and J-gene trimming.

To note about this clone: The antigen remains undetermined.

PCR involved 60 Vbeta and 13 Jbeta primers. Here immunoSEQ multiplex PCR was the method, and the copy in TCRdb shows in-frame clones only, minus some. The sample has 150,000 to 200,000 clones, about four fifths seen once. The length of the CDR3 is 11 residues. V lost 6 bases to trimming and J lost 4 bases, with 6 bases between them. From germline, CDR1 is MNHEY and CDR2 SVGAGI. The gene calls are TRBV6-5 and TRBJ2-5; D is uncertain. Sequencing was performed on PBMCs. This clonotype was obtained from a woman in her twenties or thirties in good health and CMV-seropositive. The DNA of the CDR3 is TGTGCCAGCAGCGCCGGAGAGACCCAGTACTTC. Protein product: CASSAGETQYF.